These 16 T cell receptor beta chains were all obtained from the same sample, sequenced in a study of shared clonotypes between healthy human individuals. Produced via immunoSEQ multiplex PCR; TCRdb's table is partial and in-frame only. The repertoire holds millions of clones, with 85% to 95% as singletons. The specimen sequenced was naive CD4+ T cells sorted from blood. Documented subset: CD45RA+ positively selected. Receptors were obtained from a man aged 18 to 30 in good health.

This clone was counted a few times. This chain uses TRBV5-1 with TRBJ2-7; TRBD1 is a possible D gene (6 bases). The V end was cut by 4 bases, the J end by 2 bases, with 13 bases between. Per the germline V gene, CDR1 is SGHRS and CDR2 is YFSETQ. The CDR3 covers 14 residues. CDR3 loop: CASSPGTPPYEQYF. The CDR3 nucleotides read TGCGCCAGCAGCCCAGGGACACCACCCTACGAGCAGTACTTC.

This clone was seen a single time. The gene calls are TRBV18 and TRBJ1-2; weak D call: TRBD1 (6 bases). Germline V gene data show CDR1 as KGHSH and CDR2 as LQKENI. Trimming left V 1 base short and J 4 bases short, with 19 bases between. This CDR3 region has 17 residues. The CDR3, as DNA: TGTGCCAGCTCACCACGGCTGGGGGGCGGTGATGGCTATGGCTACACCTTC. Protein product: CASSPRLGGGDGYGYTF.

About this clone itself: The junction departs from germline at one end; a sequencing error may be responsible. The CDR3 nucleotides read TGTGCCAGTACTATACACTCTTCTTGGAAAAACACCGGGGAGCTGTTTTTT. This translates into CASTIHSSWKNTGELFF. The chain is built from TRBV19 and TRBJ2-2, with unresolved D. Looked up from germline, CDR1 is LNHDA and CDR2 is SQIVND (reference sequence). The CDR3 extends over 17 amino acids.

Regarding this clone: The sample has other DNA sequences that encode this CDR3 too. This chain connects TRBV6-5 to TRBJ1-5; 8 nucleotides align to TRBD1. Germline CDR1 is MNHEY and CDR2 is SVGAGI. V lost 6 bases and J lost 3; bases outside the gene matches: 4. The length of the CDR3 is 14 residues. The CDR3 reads CASSRTGNNQPQHF. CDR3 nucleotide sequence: TGTGCCAGCAGCCGGACAGGGAACAATCAGCCCCAGCATTTT.

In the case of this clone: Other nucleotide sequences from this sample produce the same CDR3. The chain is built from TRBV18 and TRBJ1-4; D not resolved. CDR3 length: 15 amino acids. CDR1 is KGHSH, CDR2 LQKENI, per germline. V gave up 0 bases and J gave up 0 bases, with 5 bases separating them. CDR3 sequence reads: CASSPPGATNEKLFF. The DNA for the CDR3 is TGTGCCAGCTCACCACCGGGCGCAACTAATGAAAAACTGTTTTTT.

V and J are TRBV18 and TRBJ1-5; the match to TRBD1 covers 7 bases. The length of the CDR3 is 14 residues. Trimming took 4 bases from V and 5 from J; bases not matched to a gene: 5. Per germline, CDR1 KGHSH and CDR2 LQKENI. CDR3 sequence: CASSLGDSYQPQHF. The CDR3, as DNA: TGTGCCAGCTCACTAGGGGACAGTTATCAGCCCCAGCATTTT. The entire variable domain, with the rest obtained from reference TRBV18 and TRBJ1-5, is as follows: NAGVMQNPRHLVRRRGQEARLRCSPMKGHSHVYWYRQLPEEGLKFMVYLQKENIIDESGMPKERFSAEFPKEGPSILRIQQVVRGDSAAYFCASSLGDSYQPQHFGDGTRLSIL.

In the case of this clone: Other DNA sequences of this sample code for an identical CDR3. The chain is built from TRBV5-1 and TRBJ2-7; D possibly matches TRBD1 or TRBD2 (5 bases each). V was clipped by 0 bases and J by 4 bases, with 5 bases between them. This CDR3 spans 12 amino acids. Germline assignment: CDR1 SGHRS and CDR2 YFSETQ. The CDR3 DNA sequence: TGCGCCAGCAGCTTGGGGGGGTACGAGCAGTACTTC. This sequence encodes CASSLGGYEQYF.

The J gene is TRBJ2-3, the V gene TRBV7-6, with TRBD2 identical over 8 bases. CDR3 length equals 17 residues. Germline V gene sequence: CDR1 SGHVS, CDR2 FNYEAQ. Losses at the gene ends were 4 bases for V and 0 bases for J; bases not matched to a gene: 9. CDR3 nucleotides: TGTGCCAGCAGCTCCTCGCTAGCGGGCCCTAGCACAGATACGCAGTATTTT. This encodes CASSSSLAGPSTDTQYF.

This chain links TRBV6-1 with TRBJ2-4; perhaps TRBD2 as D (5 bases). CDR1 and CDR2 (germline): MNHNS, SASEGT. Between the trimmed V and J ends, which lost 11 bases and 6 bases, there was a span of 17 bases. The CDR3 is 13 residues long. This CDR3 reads CAALWLAGNIQYF. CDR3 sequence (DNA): TGTGCCGCCCTCTGGCTAGCAGGAAACATTCAGTACTTC.

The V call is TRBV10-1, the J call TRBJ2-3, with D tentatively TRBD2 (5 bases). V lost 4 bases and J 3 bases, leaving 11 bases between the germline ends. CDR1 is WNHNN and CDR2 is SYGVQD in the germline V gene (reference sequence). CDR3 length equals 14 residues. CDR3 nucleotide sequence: TGCGCCAGCAGTGCTCAATCGGGGACAGATACGCAGTATTTT. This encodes CASSAQSGTDTQYF.

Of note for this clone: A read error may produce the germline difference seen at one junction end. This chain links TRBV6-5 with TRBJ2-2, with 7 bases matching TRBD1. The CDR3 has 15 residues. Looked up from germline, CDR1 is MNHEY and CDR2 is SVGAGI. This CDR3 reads CASSHDRAGTRELFF. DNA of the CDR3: TGTGCCAGCAGCCACGACAGGGCGGGCACCCGGGAGCTGTTTTTT.

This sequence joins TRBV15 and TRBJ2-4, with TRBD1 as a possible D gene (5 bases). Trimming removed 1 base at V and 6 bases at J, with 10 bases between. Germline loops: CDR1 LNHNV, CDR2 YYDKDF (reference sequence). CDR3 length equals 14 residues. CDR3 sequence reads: CATSRVNRTNIQYF. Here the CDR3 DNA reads TGTGCCACCAGCAGAGTGAACAGGACAAACATTCAGTACTTC.

CDR3 region: CATCTGAQEKLFF. The CDR3 DNA follows: TGTGCCACCTGTACAGGGGCGCAGGAAAAACTGTTTTTT. The chain has TRBV2 and TRBJ1-4, with 7 bases fitting TRBD1. The ends lost 10 bases at V and 8 bases at J; junction bases unmatched: 10. From germline, CDR1 is SNHLY and CDR2 FYNNEI. The CDR3 loop spans 13 amino acids.

DNA of the CDR3: TGTGCCAGCAGGAACGGTTATAATGAAAAACTGTTTTTT. It encodes CASRNGYNEKLFF. This sequence joins TRBV5-8 and TRBJ1-4; D not resolved. The germline V gene encodes CDR1 SGHTS and CDR2 YDEGEE. The CDR3 loop spans 13 amino acids. V lost 5 bases and J 4 bases, leaving 9 bases between the germline ends.

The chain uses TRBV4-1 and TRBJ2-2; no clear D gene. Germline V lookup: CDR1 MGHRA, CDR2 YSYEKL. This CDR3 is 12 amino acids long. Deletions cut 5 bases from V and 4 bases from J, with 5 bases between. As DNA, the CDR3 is TGCGCCAGCAGCGTAGTCACCGGGGAGCTGTTTTTT. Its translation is CASSVVTGELFF.

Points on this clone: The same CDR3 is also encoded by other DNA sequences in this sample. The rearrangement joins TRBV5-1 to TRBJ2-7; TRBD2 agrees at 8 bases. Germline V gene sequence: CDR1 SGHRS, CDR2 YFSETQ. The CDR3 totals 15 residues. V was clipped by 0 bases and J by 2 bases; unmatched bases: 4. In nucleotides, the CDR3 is TGCGCCAGCAGCTTGGTCACTAGCGGCCCCTACGAGCAGTACTTC. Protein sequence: CASSLVTSGPYEQYF.